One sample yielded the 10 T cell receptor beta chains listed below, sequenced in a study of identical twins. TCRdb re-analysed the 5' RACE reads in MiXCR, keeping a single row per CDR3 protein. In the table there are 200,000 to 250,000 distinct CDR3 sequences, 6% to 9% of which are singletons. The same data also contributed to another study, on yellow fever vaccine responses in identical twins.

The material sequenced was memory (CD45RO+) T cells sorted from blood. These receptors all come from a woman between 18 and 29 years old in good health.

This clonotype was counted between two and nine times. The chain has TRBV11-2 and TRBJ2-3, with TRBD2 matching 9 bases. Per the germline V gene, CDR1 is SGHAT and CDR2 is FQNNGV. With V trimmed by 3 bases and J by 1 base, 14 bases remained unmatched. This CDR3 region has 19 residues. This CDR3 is CASSFFVAGGPPGTDTQYF. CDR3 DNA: TGTGCCAGCAGCTTCTTCGTTGCGGGAGGGCCCCCCGGCACAGATACGCAGTATTTT.

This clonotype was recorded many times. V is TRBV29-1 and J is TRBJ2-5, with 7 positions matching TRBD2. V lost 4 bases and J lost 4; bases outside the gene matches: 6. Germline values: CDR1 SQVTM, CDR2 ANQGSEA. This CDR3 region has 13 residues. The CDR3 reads CSVARGGGETQYF. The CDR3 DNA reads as TGCAGCGTTGCCCGCGGGGGTGGAGAGACCCAGTACTTC.

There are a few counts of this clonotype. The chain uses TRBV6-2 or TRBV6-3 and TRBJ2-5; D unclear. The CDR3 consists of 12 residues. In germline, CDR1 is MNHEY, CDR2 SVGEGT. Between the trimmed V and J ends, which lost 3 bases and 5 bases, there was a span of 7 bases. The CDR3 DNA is TGTGCCAGCAGTTATGGGTGGGAGACCCAGTACTTC. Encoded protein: CASSYGWETQYF.

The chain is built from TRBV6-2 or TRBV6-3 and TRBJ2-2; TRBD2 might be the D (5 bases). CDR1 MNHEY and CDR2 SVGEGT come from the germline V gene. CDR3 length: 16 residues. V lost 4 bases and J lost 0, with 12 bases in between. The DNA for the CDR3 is TGTGCCAGCAGTTCCAGCGGAATAACGAACACCGGGGAGCTGTTTTTT. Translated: CASSSSGITNTGELFF.

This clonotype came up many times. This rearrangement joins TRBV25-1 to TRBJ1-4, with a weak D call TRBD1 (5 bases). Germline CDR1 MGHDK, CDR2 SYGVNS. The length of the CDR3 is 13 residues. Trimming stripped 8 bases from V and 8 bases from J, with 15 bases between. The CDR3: CASRDLGREKLFF. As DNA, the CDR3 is TGTGCCAGCCGGGACCTCGGACGGGAAAAACTGTTTTTT.

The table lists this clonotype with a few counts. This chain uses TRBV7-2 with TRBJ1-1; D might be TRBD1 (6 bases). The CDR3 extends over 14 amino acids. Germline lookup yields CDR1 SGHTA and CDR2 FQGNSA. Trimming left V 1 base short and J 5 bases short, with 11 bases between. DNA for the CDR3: TGTGCCAGCAGCTTAGATGGTAGGGGGACTGAAGCTTTCTTT. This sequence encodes CASSLDGRGTEAFF. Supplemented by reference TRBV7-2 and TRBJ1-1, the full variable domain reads GAGVSQSPSNKVTEKGKDVELRCDPISGHTALYWYRQSLGQGLEFLIYFQGNSAPDKSGLPSDRFSAERTGGSVSTLTIQRTQQEDSAVYLCASSLDGRGTEAFFGQGTRLTVV.

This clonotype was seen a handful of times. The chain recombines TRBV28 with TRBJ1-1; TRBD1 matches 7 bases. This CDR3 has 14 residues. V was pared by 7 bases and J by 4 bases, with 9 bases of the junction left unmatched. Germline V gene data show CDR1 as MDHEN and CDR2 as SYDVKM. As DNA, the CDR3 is TGTGCCAGCATACAGGGGCAGGAATTCACTGAAGCTTTCTTT. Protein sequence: CASIQGQEFTEAFF.

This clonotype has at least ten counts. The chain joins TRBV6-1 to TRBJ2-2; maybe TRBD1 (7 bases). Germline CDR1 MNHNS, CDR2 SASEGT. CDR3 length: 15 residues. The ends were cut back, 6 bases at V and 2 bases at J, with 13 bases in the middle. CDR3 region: CASRRDRLNTGELFF. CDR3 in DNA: TGTGCCAGCAGGCGGGACAGATTAAACACCGGGGAGCTGTTTTTT.

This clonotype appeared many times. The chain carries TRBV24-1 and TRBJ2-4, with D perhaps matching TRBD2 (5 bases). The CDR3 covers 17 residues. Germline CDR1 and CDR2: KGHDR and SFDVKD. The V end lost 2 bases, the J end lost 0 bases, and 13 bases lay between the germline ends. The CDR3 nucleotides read TGTGCCACCAGTGATTACAAAGGAGGCCTAGCCAAAAACATTCAGTACTTC. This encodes CATSDYKGGLAKNIQYF.

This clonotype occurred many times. The CDR3, as DNA: TGTGCCAGCAGTTACGCTAGCGGGAGGCTCAATGAGCAGTTCTTC. It codes for CASSYASGRLNEQFF. The chain combines TRBV6-5 with TRBJ2-1; 11 bases are shared with TRBD2. Per germline, CDR1 MNHEY and CDR2 SVGAGI. The CDR3 runs to 15 residues. Unmatched junction bases numbered 3, after V lost 2 bases and J lost 6 bases.